This T cell receptor beta chain originates from a study of cytomegalovirus exposure and HLA in healthy donors. As to this clone: The antigen is not known.

Study outcomes and limitations: Rare TCR sequences predominated, though certain public TCRs were found in many donors. Among the CMV-associated chains, a few were confirmed in vitro as specific for CMV antigens. 164 TCR beta chains were listed as cytomegalovirus-associated.

The data were produced by immunoSEQ multiplex PCR, yet TCRdb's version contains in-frame clones alone and is incomplete. The sample yields over 100,000 clones, around 87% seen once. The V gene lost 6 bases and the J gene lost 7 bases, with 18 bases spanning the gap. Germline-derived CDR1 and CDR2 are SGHDN and FVKESK. The CDR3 spans 15 residues. This receptor was obtained from a woman under 30 in good health and CMV-seropositive. The J gene is TRBJ1-4, the V gene TRBV14, with D possibly matching TRBD1 (5 bases). The sequencing sample was made of PBMCs. The CDR3 here is CASRLNAAGLEKLFF. The CDR3 DNA reads as TGTGCCAGCAGACTTAACGCGGCAGGGCTTGAAAAACTGTTTTTT.